The clone carrying this T cell receptor (beta chain) has at least ten counts. V was cut by 2 bases and J by 5 bases, with 19 bases left in between. The CDR3 consists of 17 residues. TCR beta CDR3 regions were amplified from RNA. During a first-round RT-PCR of the TCR CDR3, the HTBI primer set was used. TCRdb passed the multiplex PCR reads through MiXCR, listing each CDR3 protein once. The table has hundreds of thousands of distinct CDR3 sequences, over 15% seen once. The data belong to a study of T cells in Graves' hyperthyroidism and ophthalmopathy. With a duration under 2 months, the hyperthyroidism was newly diagnosed in patients aged 18 to 65.

The J gene is TRBJ1-3, the V gene TRBV12-3 or TRBV12-4; weak D call: TRBD1 (5 bases). Sequences were obtained from blood. The receptor was derived from a woman younger than 35 with Graves' hyperthyroidism. The DNA for the CDR3 is TGTGCCAGCAGTTTACCCTTGGAGGGGACCCACAGAAACACCATATATTTT. Its translation: CASSLPLEGTHRNTIYF.